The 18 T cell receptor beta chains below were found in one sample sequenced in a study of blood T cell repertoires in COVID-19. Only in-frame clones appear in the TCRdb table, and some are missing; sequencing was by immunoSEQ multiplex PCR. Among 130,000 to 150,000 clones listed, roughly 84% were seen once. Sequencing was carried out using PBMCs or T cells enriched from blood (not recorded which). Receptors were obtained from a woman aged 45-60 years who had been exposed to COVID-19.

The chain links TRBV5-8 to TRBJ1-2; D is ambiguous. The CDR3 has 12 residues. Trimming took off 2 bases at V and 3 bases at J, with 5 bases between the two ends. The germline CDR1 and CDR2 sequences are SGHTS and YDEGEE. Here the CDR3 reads CASSLGDYGYTF. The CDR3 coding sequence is TGTGCCAGCAGCTTAGGAGACTATGGCTACACCTTC.

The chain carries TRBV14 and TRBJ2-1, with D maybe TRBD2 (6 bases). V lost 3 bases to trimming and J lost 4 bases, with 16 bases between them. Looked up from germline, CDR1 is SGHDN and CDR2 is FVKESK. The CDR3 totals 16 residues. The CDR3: CASSHLLAMPYNEQFF. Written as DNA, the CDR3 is TGTGCCAGCAGCCACCTTCTAGCGATGCCTTACAATGAGCAGTTCTTC.

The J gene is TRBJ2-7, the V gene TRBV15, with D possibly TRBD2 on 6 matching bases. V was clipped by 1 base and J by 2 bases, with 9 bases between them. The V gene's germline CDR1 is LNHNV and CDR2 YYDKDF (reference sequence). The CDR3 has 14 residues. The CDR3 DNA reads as TGTGCCACCAGCAGAGGCGGGAACGCCTACGAGCAGTACTTC. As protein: CATSRGGNAYEQYF.

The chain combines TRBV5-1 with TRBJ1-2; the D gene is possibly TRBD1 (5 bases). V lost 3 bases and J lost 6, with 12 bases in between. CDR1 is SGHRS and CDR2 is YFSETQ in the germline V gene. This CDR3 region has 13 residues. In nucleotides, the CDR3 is TGCGCCAGCAGCTACCAGGGAGGACATGGCTACACCTTC. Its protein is CASSYQGGHGYTF.

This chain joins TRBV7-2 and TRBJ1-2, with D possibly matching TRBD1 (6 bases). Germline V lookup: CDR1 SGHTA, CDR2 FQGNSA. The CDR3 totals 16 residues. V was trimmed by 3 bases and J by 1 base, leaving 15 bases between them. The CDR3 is CASSFSQGRYNYGYTF. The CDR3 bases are TGTGCCAGCAGCTTTTCCCAGGGGCGGTATAACTATGGCTACACCTTC.

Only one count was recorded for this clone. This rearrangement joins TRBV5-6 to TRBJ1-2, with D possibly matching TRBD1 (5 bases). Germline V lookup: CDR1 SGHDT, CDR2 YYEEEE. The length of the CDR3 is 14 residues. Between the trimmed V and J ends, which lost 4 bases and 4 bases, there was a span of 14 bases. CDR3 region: CASSLTGRAYGYTF. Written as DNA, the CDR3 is TGTGCCAGCAGCCTGACTGGCAGGGCCTATGGCTACACCTTC.

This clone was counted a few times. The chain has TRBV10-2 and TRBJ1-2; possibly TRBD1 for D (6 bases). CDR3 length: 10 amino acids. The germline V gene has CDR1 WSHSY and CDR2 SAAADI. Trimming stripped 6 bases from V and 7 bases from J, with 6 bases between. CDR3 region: CASRDSGYTF. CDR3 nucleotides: TGCGCCAGCAGGGACAGTGGCTACACCTTC.

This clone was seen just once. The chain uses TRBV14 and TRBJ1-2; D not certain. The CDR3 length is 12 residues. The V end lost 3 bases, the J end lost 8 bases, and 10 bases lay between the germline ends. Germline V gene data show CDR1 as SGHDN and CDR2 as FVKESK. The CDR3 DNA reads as TGTGCCAGCAGCCATTCAACGGGAGGCTACACCTTC. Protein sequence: CASSHSTGGYTF.

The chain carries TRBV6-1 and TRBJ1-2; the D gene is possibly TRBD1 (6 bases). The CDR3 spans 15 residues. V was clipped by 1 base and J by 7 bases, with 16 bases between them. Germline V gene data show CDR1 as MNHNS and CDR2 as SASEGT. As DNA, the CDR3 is TGTGCCAGCAGTGAAGGTTCAGGGGTGGGAGCTGGCTACACCTTC. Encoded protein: CASSEGSGVGAGYTF.

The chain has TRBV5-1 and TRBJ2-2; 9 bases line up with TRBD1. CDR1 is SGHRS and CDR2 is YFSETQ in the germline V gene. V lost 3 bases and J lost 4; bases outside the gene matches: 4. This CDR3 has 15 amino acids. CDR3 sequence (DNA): TGCGCCAGCAGCTCGTCGACAGGGGGCACCGGGGAGCTGTTTTTT. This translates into CASSSSTGGTGELFF.

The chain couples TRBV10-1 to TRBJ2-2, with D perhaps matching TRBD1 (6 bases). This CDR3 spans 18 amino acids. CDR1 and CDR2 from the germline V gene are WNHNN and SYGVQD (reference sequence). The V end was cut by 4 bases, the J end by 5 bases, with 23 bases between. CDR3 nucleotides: TGCGCCAGCAGTGTGGCCGCGGGCTCGACAGGTCATACCGGGGAGCTGTTTTTT. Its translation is CASSVAAGSTGHTGELFF.

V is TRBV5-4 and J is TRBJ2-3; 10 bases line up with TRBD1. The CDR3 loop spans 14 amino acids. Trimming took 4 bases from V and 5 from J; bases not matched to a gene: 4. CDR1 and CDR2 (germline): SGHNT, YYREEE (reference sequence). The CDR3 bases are TGTGCCAGCAGCCTGACAGGGGGCGTAGATACGCAGTATTTT. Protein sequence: CASSLTGGVDTQYF.

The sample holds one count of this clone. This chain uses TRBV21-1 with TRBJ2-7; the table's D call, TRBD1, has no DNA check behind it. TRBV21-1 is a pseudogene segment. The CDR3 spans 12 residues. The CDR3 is CASRGPSYEQYF. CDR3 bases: TGTGCCAGCAGGGGGCCATCCTACGAGCAGTACTTC.

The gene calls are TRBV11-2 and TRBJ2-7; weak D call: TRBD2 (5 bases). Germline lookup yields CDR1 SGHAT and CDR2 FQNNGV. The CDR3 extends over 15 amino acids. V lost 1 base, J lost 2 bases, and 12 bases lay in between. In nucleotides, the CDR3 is TGTGCCAGCAGCTTAGTTGCGGGTGGGGCCTACGAGCAGTACTTC. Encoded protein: CASSLVAGGAYEQYF. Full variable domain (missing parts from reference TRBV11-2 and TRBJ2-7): EAGVAQSPRYKIIEKRQSVAFWCNPISGHATLYWYQQILGQGPKLLIQFQNNGVVDDSQLPKDRFSAERLKGVDSTLKIQPAKLEDSAVYLCASSLVAGGAYEQYFGPGTRLTVT.

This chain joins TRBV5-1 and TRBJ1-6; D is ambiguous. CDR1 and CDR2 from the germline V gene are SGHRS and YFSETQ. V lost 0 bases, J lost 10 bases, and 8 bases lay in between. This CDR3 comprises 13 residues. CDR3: CASSLAGRSPLHF. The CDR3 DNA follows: TGCGCCAGCAGCTTGGCAGGTAGATCACCCCTCCACTTT.

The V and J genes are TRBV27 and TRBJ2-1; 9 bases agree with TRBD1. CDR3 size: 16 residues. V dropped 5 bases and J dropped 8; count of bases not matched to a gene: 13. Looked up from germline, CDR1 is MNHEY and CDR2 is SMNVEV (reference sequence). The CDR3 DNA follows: TGTGCCAGCAGTGGACGCCGGGACAGGGTTATCCATGAGCAGTTCTTC. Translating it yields CASSGRRDRVIHEQFF.

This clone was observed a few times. Written as DNA, the CDR3 is TGTGCCAGCCGAAAGGACAGGGTTAACACCGGGGAGCTGTTTTTT. Its protein product is CASRKDRVNTGELFF. The chain combines TRBV27 with TRBJ2-2, with 8 bases aligning to TRBD1. CDR1 and CDR2 (germline): MNHEY, SMNVEV (reference sequence). The CDR3 spans 15 residues. Losses at the gene ends were 8 bases for V and 2 bases for J; bases not matched to a gene: 7.

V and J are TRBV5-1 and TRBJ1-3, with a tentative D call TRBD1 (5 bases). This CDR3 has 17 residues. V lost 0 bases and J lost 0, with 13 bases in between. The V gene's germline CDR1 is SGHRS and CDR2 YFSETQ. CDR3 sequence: CASSLAPGHLSGNTIYF. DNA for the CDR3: TGCGCCAGCAGCTTGGCACCCGGACATCTCTCTGGAAACACCATATATTTT. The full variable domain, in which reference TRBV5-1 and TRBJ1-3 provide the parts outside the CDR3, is KAGVTQTPRYLIKTRGQQVTLSCSPISGHRSVSWYQQTPGQGLQFLFEYFSETQRNKGNFPGRFSGRQFSNSRSEMNVSTLELGDSALYLCASSLAPGHLSGNTIYFGEGSWLTVV.